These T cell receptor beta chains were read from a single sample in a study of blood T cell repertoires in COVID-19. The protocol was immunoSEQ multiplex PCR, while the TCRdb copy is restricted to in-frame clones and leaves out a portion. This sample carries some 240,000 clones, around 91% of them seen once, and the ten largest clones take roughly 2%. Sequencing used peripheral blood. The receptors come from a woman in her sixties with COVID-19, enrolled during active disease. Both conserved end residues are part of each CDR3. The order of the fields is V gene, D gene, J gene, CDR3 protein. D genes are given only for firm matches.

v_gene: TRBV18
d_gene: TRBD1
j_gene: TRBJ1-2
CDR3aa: CASSSGTGANYGYTF

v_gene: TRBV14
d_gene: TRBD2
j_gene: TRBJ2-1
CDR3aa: CASSQESRGGRDEQFF

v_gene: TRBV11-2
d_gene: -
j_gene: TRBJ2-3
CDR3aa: CASSPGDRVPDTQYF

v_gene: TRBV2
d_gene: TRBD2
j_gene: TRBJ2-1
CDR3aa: CASRQGLAGANEQFF

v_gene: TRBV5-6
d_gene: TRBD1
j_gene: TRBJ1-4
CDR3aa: CASSGDRGSTNEKLFF

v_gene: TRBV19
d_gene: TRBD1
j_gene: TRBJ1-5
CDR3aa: CASSIEGQGARQPQHF

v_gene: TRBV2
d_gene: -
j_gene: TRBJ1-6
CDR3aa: CASSLAPRPPLHF

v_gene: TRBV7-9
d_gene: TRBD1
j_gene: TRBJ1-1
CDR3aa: CASSLTGGSGTEAFF

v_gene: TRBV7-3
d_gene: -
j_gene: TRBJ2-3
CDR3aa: CASSLSGHETDTQYF

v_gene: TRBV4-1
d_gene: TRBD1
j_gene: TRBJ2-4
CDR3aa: CASSQDFSGQAAIQYF

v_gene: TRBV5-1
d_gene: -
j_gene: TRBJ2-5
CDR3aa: CASSLSSVETQYF

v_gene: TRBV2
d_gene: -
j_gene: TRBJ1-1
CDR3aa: CAGGANTEAFF

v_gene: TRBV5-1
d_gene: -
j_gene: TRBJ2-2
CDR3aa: CASSIGGINTGELFF

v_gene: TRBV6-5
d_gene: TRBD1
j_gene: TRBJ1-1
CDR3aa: CASSYRGPNTEAFF

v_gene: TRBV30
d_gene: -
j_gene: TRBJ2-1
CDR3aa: CAWRRDFYNEQFF

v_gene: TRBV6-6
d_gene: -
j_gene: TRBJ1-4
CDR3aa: CASSSGSANEKLFF

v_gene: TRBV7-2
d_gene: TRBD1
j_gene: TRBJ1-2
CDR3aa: CASSLMGTGVYGYTF

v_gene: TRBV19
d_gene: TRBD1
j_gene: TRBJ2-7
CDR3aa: CASSLDRDYEQYF

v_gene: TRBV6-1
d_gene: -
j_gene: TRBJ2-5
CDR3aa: CASSEQGVGIETQYF

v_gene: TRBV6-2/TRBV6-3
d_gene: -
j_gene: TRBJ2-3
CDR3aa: CASSYSPGVTDTQYF

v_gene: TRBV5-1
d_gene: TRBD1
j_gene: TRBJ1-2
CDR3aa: CASRQGMGSDGYTF

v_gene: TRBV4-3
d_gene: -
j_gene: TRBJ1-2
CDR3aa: CASSQDHAGGASSGYTF

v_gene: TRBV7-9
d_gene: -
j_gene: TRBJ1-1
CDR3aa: CASSLLGRQVKGNTEAFF

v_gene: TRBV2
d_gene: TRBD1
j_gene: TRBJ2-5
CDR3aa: CASSVDRGQETQYF

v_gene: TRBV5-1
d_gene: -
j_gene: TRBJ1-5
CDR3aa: CASSLDPGRGQPQHF

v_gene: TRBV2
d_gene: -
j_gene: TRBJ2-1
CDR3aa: CASSERSRGDEQFF

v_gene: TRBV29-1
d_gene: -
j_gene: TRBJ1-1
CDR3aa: CSVEGVSRATEAFF

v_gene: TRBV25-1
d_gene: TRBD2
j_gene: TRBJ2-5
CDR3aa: CASSEPAGSGETQYF

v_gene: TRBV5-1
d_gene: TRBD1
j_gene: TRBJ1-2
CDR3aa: CASSPTGSNYGYTF

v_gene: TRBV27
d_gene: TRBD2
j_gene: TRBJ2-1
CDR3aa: CASSSLGRLATDEQFF

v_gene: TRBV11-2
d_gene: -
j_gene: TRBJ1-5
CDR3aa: CASSLGPDSKWQPQHF

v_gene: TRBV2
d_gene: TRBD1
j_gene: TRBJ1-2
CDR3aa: CASTLNRGEDGYTF

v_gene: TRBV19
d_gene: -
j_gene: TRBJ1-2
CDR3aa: CASSIVRGYYGYTF

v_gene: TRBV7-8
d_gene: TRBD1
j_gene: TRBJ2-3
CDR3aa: CASSGAGTGVGDTQYF

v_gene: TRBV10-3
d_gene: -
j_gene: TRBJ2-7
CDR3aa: CAISESPGSYEQYF

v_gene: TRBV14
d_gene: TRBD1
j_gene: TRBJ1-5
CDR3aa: CASSQHGTAPYQPQHF

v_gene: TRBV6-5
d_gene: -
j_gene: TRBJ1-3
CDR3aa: CASRSGVAGNTIYF

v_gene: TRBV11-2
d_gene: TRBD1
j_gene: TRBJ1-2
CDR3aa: CASSLGRGRRFYGYTF

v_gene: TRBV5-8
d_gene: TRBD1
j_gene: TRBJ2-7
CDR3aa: CASSPPARTGPYEQYF

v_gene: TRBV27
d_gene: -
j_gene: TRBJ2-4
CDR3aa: CASSLDKSGIQYF

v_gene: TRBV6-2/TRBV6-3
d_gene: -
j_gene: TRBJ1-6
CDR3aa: CASSLRRSSYNSPLHF

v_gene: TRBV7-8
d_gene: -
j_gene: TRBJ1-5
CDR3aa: CASSFNRVYQPQHF

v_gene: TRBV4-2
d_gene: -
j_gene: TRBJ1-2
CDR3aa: CASSQGEGTGYGYTF

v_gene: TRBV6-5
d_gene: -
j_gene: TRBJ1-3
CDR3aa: CASGRGAIGNTIYF

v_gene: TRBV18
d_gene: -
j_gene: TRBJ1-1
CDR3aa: CASSPSERTEAFF

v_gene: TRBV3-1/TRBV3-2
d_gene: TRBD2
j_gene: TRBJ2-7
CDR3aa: CASSRAGGSYEQYF

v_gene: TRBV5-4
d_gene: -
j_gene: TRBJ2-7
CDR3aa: CASSLKQGEAYEQYF

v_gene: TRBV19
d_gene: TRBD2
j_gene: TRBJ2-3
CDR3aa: CASSIVGYSGGPTDTQYF